The entry below describes one TCR beta chain. This entry comes from a study of human T cells and chemical hapten exposure. Overall study context: A mostly female patient group had alopecia areata, totalis or universalis.

CDR1 and CDR2 from the germline V gene are SGHTA and FQGNSA. The germline V and J ends were trimmed by 4 bases and 0 bases, with 22 bases remaining between them. This CDR3 has 19 residues. TCRdb analysed the RACE reads with MiXCR anew, one entry per CDR3 protein. Of more than 90,000 distinct CDR3 sequences listed, over 9.5% are singletons. This sample's time point: patch test 1, 2 weeks after DPC sensitization. The treatment: therapeutic diphenylcyclopropenone sensitization with weekly scalp DPC. This TCR was sampled from a man aged 35 to 55 with alopecia areata. Some clones in this sample may be carry-over from other donors' samples. The material was whole blood, obtained in connection with sensitization to the hapten diphenylcyclopropenone (DPC). This sequence joins TRBV7-2 and TRBJ2-1, with no clear D. The CDR3 nucleotides are TGTGCCAGCAGCTCCCCACCCACAGTGCCTCAGAACTCCTACAATGAGCAGTTCTTC. Translated: CASSSPPTVPQNSYNEQFF.